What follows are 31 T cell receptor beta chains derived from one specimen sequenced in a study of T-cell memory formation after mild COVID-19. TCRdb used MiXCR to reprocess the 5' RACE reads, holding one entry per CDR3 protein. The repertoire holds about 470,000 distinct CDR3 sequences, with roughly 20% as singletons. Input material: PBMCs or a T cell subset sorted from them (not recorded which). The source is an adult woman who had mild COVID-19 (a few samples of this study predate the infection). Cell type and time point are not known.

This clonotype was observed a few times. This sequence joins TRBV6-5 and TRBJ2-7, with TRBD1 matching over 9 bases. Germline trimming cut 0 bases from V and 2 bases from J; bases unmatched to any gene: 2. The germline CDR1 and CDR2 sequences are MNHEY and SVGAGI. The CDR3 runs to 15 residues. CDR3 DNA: TGTGCCAGCAGTTACTCAGGACAGGGGCCCTACGAGCAGTACTTC. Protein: CASSYSGQGPYEQYF.

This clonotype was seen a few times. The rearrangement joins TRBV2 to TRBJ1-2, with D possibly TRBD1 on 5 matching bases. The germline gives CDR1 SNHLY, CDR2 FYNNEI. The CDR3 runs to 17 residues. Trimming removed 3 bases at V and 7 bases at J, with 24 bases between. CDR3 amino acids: CASSDVLGTLTMGGYTF. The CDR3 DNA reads TGTGCCAGCAGTGACGTTCTAGGGACTCTTACGATGGGTGGCTACACCTTC.

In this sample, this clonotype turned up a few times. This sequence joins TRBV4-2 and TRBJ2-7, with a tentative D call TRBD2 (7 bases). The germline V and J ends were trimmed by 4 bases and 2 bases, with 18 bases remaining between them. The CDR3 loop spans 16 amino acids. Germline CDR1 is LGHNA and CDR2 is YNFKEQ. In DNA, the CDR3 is TGTGCCAGCAGCCGAGAGTGGGGGGGGGCCCCCTACGAGCAGTACTTC. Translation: CASSREWGGAPYEQYF.

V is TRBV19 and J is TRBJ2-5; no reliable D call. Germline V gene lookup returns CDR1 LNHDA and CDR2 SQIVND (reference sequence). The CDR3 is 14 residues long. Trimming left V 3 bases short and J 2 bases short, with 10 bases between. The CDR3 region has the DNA TGTGCCAGTAGTATGTTGGTCTTTCAAGAGACCCAGTACTTC. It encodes CASSMLVFQETQYF. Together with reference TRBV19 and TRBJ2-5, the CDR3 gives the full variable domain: DGGITQSPKYLFRKEGQNVTLSCEQNLNHDAMYWYRQDPGQGLRLIYYSQIVNDFQKGDIAEGYSVSREKKESFPLTVTSAQKNPTAFYLCASSMLVFQETQYFGPGTRLLVL.

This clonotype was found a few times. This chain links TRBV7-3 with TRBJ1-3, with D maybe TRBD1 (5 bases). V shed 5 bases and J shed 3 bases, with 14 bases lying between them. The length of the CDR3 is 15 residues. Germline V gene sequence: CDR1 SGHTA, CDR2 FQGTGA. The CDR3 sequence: CASSPSGGYGNTIYF. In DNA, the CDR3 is TGTGCCAGCAGCCCCAGCGGGGGATATGGAAACACCATATATTTT.

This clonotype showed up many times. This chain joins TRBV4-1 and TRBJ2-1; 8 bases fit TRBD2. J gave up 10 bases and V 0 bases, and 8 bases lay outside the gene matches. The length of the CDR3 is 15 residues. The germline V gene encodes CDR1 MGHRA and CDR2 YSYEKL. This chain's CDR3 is CASSQETSTGGEQFF. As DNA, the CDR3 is TGCGCCAGCAGCCAAGAGACTAGCACGGGGGGGGAGCAGTTCTTC.

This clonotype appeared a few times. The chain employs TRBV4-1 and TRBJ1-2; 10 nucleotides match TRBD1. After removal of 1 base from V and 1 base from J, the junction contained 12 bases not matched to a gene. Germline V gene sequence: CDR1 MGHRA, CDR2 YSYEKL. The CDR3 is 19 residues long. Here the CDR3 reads CASSQGRTGTGELNYGYTF. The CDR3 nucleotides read TGCGCCAGCAGCCAAGGGCGAACCGGGACAGGGGAGCTTAACTATGGCTACACCTTC.

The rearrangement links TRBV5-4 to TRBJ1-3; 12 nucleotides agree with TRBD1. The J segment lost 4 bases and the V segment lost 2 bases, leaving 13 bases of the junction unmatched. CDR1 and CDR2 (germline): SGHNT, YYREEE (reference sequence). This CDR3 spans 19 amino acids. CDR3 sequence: CASSFGTGTGGSGGNTIYF. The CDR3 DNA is TGTGCCAGCAGCTTTGGGACAGGGACAGGGGGCTCGGGAGGAAACACCATATATTTT.

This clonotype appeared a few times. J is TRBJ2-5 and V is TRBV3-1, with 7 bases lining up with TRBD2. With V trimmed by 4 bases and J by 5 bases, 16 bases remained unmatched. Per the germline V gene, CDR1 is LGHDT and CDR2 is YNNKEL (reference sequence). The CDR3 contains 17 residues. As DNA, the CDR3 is TGTGCCAGCAGCCGTTCCCCAGGGACTACTAGGTTTGAGACCCAGTACTTC. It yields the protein CASSRSPGTTRFETQYF.

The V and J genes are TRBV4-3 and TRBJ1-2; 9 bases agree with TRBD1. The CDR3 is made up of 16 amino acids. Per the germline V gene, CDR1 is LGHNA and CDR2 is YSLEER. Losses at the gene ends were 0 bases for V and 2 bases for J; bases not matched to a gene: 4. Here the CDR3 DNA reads TGCGCCAGCAGCCAAGATTCAACAGGGGGCAACTATGGCTACACCTTC. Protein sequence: CASSQDSTGGNYGYTF.

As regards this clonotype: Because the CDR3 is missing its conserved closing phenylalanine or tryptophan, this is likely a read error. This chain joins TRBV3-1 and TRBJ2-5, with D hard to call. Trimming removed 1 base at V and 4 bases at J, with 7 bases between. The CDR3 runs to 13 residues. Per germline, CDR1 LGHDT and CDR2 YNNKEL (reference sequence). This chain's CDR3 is CASSQGQVETQYL. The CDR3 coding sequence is TGTGCCAGCAGCCAAGGGCAGGTAGAGACCCAGTACTTA.

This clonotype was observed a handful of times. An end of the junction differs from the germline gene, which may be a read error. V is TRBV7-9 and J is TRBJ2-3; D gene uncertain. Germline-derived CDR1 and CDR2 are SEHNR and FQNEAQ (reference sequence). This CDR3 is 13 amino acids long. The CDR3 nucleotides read TGTGCCGGCAGGCGGCTATCCACAGATACGCAGTATTTT. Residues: CAGRRLSTDTQYF.

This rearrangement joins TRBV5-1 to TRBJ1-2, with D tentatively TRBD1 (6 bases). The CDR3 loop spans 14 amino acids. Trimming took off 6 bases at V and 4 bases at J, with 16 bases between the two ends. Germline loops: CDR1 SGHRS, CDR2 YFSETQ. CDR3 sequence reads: CASTLEGGVYGYTF. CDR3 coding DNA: TGCGCCAGCACCCTGGAGGGGGGCGTCTATGGCTACACCTTC.

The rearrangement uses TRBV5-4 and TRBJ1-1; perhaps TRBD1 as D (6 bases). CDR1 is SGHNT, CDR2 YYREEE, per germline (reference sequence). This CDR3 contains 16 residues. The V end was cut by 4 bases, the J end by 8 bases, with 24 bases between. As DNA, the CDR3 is TGTGCCAGCAGCCCTCGGGGGGGCTTTCCCGGGGAGGAAGCTTTCTTT. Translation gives CASSPRGGFPGEEAFF.

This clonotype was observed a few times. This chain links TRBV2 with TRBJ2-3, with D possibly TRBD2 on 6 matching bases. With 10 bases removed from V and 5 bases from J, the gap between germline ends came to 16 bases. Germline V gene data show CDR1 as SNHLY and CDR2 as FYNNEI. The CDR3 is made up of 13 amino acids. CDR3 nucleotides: TGTGCCAACCATCGGGGAGCGGGAGATACGCAGTATTTT. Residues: CANHRGAGDTQYF.

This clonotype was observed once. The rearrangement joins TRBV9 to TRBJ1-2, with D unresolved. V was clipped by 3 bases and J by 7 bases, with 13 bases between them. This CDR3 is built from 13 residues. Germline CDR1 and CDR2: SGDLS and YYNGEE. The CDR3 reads CASSEPTIGGYTF. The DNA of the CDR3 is TGTGCCAGCAGCGAGCCCACGATAGGTGGCTACACCTTC.

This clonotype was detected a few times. The CDR3 coding sequence is TGCAGTGTCATAGACGGGCGTAAACTGTTTTTT. This encodes CSVIDGRKLFF. This chain links TRBV20-1 with TRBJ1-4; D gene ambiguous. The germline V and J ends were trimmed by 7 bases and 11 bases, with 14 bases remaining between them. The CDR3 length is 11 residues. Germline CDR1 and CDR2: DFQATT and SNEGSKA (reference sequence).

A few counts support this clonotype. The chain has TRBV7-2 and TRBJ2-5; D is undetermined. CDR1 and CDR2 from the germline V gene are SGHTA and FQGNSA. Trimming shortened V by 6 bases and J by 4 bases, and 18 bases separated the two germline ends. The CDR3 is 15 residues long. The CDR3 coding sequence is TGTGCCAGCAGTCTACCTCCCCACGGGTTAGAGACCCAGTACTTC. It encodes CASSLPPHGLETQYF.

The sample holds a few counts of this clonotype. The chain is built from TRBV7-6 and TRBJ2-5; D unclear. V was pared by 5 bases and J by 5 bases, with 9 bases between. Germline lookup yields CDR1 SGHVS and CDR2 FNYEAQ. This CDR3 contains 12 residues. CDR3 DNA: TGTGCCAGCAGCGGTAGCTTGGAGACCCAGTACTTC. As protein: CASSGSLETQYF. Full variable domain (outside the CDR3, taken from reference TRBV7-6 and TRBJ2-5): GAGVSQSPRYKVTKRGQDVALRCDPISGHVSLYWYRQALGQGPEFLTYFNYEAQQDKSGLPNDRFSAERPEGSISTLTIQRTEQRDSAMYRCASSGSLETQYFGPGTRLLVL.

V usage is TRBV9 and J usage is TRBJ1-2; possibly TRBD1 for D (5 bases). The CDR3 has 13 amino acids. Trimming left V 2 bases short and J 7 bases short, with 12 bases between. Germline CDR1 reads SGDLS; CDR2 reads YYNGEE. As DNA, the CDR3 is TGTGCCAGCAGCGTCGAGGGGCTCTCTGGCTACACCTTC. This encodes CASSVEGLSGYTF. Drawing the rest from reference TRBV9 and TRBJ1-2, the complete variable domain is DSGVTQTPKHLITATGQRVTLRCSPRSGDLSVYWYQQSLDQGLQFLIQYYNGEERAKGNILERFSAQQFPDLHSELNLSSLELGDSALYFCASSVEGLSGYTFGSGTRLTVV.

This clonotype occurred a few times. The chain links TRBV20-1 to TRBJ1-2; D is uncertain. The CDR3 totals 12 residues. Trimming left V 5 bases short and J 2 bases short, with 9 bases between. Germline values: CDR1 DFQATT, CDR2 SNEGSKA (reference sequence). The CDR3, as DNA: TGCAGTGCTTCGGACGGAAACTATGGCTACACCTTC. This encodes CSASDGNYGYTF.

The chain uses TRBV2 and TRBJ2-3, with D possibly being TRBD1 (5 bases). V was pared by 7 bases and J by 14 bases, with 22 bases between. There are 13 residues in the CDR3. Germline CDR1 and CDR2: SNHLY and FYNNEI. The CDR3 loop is CASTIGEGVRAYF. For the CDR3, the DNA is TGTGCCAGCACCATAGGGGAAGGGGTTAGGGCGTATTTT.

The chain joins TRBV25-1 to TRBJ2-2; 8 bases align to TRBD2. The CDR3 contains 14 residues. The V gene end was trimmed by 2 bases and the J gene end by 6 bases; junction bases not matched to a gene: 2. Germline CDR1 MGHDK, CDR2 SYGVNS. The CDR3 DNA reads TGTGCCAGCAGTGAACCCGGGAGGGCCGGGGAGCTGTTTTTT. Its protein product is CASSEPGRAGELFF.

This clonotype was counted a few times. Written as DNA, the CDR3 is TGTGCCAGCAGCTTGGAAGGGAATGAAAAACTGTTTTTT. Protein sequence: CASSLEGNEKLFF. J is TRBJ1-4 and V is TRBV5-6, with no clear D. The CDR3 runs 13 residues. Germline CDR1 and CDR2: SGHDT and YYEEEE. The V and J ends lost 0 bases and 5 bases respectively, with 5 bases between them.

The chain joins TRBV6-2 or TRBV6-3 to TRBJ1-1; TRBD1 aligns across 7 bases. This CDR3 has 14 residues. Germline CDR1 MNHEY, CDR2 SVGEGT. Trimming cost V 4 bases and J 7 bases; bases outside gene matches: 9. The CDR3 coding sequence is TGTGCCAGCAGTTTTCGACAGGGTAAGATTGAAGCTTTCTTT. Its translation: CASSFRQGKIEAFF.

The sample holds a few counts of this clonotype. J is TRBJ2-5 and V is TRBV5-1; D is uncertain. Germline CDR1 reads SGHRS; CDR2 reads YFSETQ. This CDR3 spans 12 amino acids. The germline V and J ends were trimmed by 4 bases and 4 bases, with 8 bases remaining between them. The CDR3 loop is CASSTEGETQYF. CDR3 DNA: TGCGCCAGCAGCACGGAAGGAGAGACCCAGTACTTC.

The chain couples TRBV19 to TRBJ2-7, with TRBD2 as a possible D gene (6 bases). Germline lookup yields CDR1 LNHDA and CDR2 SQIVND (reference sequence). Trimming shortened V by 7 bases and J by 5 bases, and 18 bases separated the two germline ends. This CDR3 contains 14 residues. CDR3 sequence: CASKVGSKVHEQYF. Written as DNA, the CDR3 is TGTGCCAGTAAGGTCGGGAGTAAGGTCCACGAGCAGTACTTC.

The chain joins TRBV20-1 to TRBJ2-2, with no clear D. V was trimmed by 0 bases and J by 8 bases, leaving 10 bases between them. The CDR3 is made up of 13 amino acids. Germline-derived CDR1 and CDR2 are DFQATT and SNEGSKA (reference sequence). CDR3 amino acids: CSARDRSRGELFF. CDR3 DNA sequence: TGCAGTGCTAGAGATCGTTCGAGAGGGGAGCTGTTTTTT.

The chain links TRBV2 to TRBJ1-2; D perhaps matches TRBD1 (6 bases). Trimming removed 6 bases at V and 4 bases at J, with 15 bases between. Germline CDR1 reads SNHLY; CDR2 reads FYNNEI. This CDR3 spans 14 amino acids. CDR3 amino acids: CASRNRDPGYGYTF. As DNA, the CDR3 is TGTGCCAGCAGGAACAGGGATCCTGGCTATGGCTACACCTTC.

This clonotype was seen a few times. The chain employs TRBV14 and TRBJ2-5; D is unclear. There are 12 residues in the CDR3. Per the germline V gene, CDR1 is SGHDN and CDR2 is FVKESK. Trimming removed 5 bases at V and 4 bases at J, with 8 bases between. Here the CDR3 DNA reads TGTGCCAGCAGCTCCTTTGGAGAGACCCAGTACTTC. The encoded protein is CASSSFGETQYF. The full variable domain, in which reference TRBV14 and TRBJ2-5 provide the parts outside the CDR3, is EAGVTQFPSHSVIEKGQTVTLRCDPISGHDNLYWYRRVMGKEIKFLLHFVKESKQDESGMPNNRFLAERTGGTYSTLKVQPAELEDSGVYFCASSSFGETQYFGPGTRLLVL.

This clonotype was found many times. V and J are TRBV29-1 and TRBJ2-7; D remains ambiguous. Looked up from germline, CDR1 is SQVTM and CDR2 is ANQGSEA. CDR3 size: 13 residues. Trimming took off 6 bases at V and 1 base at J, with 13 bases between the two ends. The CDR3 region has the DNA TGCAGCGTACGACGAGATACATCCTACGAGCAGTACTTC. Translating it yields CSVRRDTSYEQYF.